This T cell receptor (beta chain) emerged from a study of PD-1 blockade in classical Hodgkin lymphoma. Turning to the study itself: With a 2-week interval, patients received intravenous nivolumab at 3 mg/kg.

The CDR3 contains 17 residues. The ends were cut back, 4 bases at V and 2 bases at J, with 19 bases in the middle. Germline V lookup: CDR1 SGHKS, CDR2 YYEKEE (reference sequence). Notes on this clone: Its antigen is not known.

This table comes from immunoSEQ multiplex PCR, and its TCRdb copy is limited to in-frame clones, with some not included. The data show about 9,100 clones, 74% seen once. Exposure to brentuximab vedotin varied, and each patient had relapsed following autologous stem cell transplantation. CD4+ T cells were purified from thawed PBMCs by negative selection. Study findings and constraints: Lower baseline TCR diversity marked trial partial responders and progressors. Relapsed/refractory patients reportedly had the lowest baseline TCR diversity, below newly diagnosed patients, who were below healthy donors. Researchers reported that CD4+ TCR diversity, though not CD8+, rose significantly by C4D1.

The origin of this receptor is a human donor with classical Hodgkin lymphoma. The sequencing used CD4+ T cells from blood, collected at baseline. V gene TRBV5-5 combines with J gene TRBJ1-3; D ambiguous. The DNA for the CDR3 is TGTGCCAGCAGCCGGGCCGGAGACTCTTTCCCTGGAAACACCATATATTTT. Protein sequence: CASSRAGDSFPGNTIYF.